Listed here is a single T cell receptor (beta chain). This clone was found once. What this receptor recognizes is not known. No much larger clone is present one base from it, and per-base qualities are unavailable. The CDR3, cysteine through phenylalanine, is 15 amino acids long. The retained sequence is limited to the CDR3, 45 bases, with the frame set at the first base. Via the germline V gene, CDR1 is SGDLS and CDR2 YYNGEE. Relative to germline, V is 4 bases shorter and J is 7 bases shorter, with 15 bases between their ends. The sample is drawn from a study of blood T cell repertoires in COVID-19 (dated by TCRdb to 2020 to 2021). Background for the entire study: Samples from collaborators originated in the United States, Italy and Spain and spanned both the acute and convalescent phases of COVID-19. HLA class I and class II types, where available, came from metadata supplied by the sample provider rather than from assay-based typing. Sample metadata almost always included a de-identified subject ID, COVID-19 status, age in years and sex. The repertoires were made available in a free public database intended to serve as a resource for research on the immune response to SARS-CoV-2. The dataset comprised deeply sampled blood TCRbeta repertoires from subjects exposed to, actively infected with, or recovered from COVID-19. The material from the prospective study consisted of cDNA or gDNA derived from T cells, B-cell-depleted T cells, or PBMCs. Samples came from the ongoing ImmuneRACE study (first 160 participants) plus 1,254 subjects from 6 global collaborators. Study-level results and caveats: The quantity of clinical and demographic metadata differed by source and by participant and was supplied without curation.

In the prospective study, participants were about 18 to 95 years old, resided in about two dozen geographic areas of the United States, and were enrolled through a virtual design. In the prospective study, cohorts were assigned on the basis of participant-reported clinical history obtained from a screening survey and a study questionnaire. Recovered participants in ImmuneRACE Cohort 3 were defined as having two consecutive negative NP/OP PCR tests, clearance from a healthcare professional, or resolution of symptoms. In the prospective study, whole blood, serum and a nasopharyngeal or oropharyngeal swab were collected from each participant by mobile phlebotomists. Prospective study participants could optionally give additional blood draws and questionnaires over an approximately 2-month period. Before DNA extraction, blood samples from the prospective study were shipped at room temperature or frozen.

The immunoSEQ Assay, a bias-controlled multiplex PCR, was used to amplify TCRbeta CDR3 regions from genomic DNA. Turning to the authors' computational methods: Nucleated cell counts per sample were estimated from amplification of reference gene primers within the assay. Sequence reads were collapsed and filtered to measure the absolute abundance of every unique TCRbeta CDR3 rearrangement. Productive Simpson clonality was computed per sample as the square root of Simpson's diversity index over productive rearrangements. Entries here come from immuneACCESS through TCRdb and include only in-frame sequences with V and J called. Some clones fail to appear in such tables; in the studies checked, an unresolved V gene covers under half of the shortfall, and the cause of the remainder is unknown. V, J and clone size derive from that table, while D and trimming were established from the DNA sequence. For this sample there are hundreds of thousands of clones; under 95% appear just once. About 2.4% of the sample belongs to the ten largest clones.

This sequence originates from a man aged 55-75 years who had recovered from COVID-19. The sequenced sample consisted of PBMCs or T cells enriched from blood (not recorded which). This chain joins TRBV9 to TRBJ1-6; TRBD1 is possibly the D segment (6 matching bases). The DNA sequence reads TGTGCCAGCAGCTACGGGGGGGGCTCCAATTCACCCCTCCACTTT. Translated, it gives CASSYGGGSNSPLHF. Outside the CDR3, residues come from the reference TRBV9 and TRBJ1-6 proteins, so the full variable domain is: DSGVTQTPKHLITATGQRVTLRCSPRSGDLSVYWYQQSLDQGLQFLIQYYNGEERAKGNILERFSAQQFPDLHSELNLSSLELGDSALYFCASSYGGGSNSPLHFGNGTRLTVT.